Detailed here is one T cell receptor beta chain. Its recognized antigen is unknown. Base-call qualities are not available, and no considerably larger clone is one nucleotide away. The data were taken from a study of cytomegalovirus exposure and HLA in healthy donors (dated by TCRdb to the late 2010s). Turning to the overall study: The roughly 700 repertoires of the first cohort and the 120 validation repertoires were produced on the same platform, according to a later analysis. Besides the first cohort of roughly 660 subjects, a separate validation cohort made up of over 95 different subjects was used. To predict cytomegalovirus infection status, the study combined high-throughput TCR immunosequencing, statistical association of individual TCRs with disease status, and machine learning. The aim of the study was to test whether cataloging public T cell receptors could identify signatures of past pathogen exposure.

Donors formed part of the validation cohort, which comprised about 120 subjects and was distinct from the first cohort of several hundred subjects. The investigation overall reported the following: In a later analysis, TCRs clustered in the first cohort were found to also tend to co-occur in the approximately 120 validation repertoires, with roughly 93% of cluster scores above 0. A later analysis had no HLA typing for the validation cohort, so co-occurrence there was scored across all 110 or so repertoires. The classifier was reported to diagnose cytomegalovirus status with high specificity and sensitivity in both the original and validation cohorts. The authors suggested that the approach could potentially be generalized to other disease states and immunological phenotypes. Most TCR sequences were observed very rarely across donors, whereas some public TCRs were present in many individuals. A few of the identified cytomegalovirus-associated TCR beta chains were confirmed in vitro to be specific for cytomegalovirus antigens. The study gave a list of some 150 TCR beta chains associated with cytomegalovirus.

Libraries came from the immunoSEQ multiplex PCR assay. In the authors' own workflow: A statistical classification framework was developed to diagnose cytomegalovirus status using the catalog of TCR beta chain sequences. The immuneACCESS repertoire file appears here via TCRdb, limited to in-frame rearrangements. These files lack a portion of the clones; in checked studies, under half of the deficit traces to unresolved V genes, and the cause of the others is not known. The V and J calls and clone size were taken over from that table, and D and trimming were inferred from the DNA. The table for this sample lists about 73,000 clones; approximately 90% of them were counted only once. In total, the top ten clones hold about 3.8% of the sample. CDR1 and CDR2 are read off the germline V gene as MNHEY and SVGAGI. Trimming accounts for 6 bases at V and 4 bases at J, while the number of junction bases matched to no gene is 4. The CDR3 numbers 13 residues from cysteine through phenylalanine. The entry retains the CDR3 DNA only, 39 bases that are in frame from base 1.

This clonotype was obtained from a woman under 30 in good health and CMV-seropositive. Sequencing was performed on PBMCs. The chain links TRBV6-5 with TRBJ1-1, with 8 junctional bases fitting TRBD1. In nucleotide form, the sequence is TGTGCCAGCAGCCTACAGGGGGGCACTGAAGCTTTCTTT. Its protein is CASSLQGGTEAFF.